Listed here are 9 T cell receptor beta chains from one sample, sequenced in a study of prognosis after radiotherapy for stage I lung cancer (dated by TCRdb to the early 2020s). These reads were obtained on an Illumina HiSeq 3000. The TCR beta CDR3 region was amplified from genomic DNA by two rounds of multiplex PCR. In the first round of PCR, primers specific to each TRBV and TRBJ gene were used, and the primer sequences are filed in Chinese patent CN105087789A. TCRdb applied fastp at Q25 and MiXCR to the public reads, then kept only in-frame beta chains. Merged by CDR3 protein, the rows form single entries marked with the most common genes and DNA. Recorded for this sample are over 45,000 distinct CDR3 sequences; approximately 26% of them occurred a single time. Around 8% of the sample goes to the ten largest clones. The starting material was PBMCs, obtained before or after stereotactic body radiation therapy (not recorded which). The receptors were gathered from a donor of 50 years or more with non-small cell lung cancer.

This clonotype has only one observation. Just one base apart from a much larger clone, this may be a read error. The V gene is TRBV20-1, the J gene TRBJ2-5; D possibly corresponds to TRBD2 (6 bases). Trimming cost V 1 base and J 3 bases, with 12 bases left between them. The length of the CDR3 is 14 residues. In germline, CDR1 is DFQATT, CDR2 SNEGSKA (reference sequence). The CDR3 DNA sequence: TGCAGTGCTAGAGCCGGCGGGGTGGAAGAGACCCAGTACTTC. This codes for CSARAGGVEETQYF.

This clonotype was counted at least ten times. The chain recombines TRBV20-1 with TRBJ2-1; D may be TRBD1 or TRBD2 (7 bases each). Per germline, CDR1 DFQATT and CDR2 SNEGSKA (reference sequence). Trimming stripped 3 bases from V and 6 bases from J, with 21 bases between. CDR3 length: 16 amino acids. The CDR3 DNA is TGCAGTGCTAGGAGGGGGCTAGCGGATCCGGCCAATGAGCAGTTCTTC. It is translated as CSARRGLADPANEQFF.

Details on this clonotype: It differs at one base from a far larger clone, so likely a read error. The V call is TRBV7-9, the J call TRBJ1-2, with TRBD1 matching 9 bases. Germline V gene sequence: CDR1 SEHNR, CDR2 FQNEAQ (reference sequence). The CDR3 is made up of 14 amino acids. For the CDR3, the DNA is TGTGCCTGCAGCTTAACAGGGGGCGGAGGAGGCTACACCTTC. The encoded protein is CACSLTGGGGGYTF. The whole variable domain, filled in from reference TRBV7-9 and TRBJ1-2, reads DTGVSQNPRHKITKRGQNVTFRCDPISEHNRLYWYRQTLGQGPEFLTYFQNEAQLEKSRLLSDRFSAERPKGSFSTLEIQRTEQGDSAMYLCACSLTGGGGGYTFGSGTRLTVV.

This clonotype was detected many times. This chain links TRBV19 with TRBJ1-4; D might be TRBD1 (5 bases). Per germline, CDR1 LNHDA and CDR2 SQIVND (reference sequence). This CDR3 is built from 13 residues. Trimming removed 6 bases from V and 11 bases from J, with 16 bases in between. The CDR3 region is CASSPSEGTKLFF. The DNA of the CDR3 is TGTGCCAGTAGCCCCTCCGAGGGGACTAAACTGTTTTTT.

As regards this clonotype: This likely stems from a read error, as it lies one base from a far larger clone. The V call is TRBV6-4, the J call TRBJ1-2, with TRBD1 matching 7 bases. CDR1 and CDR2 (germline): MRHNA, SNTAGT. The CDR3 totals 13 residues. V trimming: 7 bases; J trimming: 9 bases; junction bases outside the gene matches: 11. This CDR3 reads CASTRGASRCYTF. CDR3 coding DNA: TGTGCCAGCACCAGGGGGGCTTCTAGGTGCTACACCTTC.

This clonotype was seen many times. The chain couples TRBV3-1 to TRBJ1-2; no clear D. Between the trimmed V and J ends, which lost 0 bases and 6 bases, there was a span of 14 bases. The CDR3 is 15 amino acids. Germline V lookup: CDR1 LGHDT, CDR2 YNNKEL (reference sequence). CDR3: CASSQDGQAPHGYTF. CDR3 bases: TGTGCCAGCAGCCAAGATGGTCAGGCCCCTCATGGCTACACCTTC.

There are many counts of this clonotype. CDR3 in DNA: TGTGCCAGCAGCTCGGGGACTAGCCATGAGCAGTTCTTC. Protein sequence: CASSSGTSHEQFF. J is TRBJ2-1 and V is TRBV7-2, with 9 nucleotides matching TRBD2. V shed 4 bases and J 8 bases; nucleotides not matched to a gene: 3. CDR3 length equals 13 residues. Germline loops: CDR1 SGHTA, CDR2 FQGNSA.

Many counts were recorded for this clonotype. The CDR3 region has the DNA TGTGCCAGCACCAACCGGGGGGCCGGAGCTAACTATGGCTACACCTTC. It translates to CASTNRGAGANYGYTF. The gene calls are TRBV28 and TRBJ1-2; D is possibly TRBD1 (6 bases). The V and J ends lost 7 bases and 0 bases respectively, with 18 bases between them. Germline V gives CDR1 MDHEN, CDR2 SYDVKM. The CDR3 totals 16 residues.

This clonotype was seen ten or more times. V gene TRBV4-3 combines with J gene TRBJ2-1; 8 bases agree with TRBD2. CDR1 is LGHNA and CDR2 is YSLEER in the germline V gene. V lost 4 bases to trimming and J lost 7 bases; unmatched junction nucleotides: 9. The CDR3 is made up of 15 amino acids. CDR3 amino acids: CASSPVRGGQNEQFF. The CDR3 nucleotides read TGCGCCAGCAGCCCAGTACGGGGGGGCCAGAATGAGCAGTTCTTC.